These T cell receptor beta chains were read from a single sample in a study of CD8 T cells in ankylosing spondylitis. One entry per CDR3 protein, called by TCRdb with MiXCR from the 5' RACE reads. The sample lists hundreds of thousands of distinct CDR3 sequences, about an eighth occurring once. Source material: blood, either unsorted or a sorted T cell fraction (not recorded which). The receptors originated from a male donor with ankylosing spondylitis. The CDR3 runs from the conserved cysteine through the conserved F or W. D genes are given only for firm matches. Part of the rows lack a size; the others show once, few, many or a class for expanded clones.

d_call	cdr3_length	v_call	j_call	clone_size	cdr3_nt	cdr3_aa
-	11	TRBV20-1	TRBJ2-1	many	TGCAGTGCTCAACGTGGGAATGAGCAGTTCTTC	CSAQRGNEQFF
-	18	TRBV20-1	TRBJ2-5	few	TGCAGTGCTAGAGATGTGTCAGGGAAAGGGGGATCACGAGAGACCCAGTACTTC	CSARDVSGKGGSRETQYF
TRBD1	14	TRBV12-3/TRBV12-4	TRBJ1-6	few	TGTGCCAGCAGTTCCGGGACAGGCAATTCACCCCTCCACTTT	CASSSGTGNSPLHF
-	11	TRBV29-1	TRBJ2-1	many	TGCAGCGTTGGCGCTAGCGAAATCCAGTTCTTC	CSVGASEIQFF
-	14	TRBV4-3	TRBJ2-7	many	TGCGCCAGCAGCCAAAGACCAGGAGGGTACGAGCAGTACTTC	CASSQRPGGYEQYF
-	14	TRBV12-3/TRBV12-4	TRBJ2-7	-	TGTGCCAGCAGTCCAGCCGGGACACGGTACGAGCAGTACTTC	CASSPAGTRYEQYF
-	16	TRBV1	TRBJ2-5	few	TGCACCAGCAGCCAAGTTCAAAAAGTCCTTTCGGAGACCCAGTACTTC	CTSSQVQKVLSETQYF
TRBD1	16	TRBV29-1	TRBJ2-3	-	TGCAGCGTTGTGGGGGGGACAGGGCTAGGGACAGATACGCAGTATTTT	CSVVGGTGLGTDTQYF
-	13	TRBV7-6	TRBJ2-7	few	TGTGCCAGCAGCTTGTCGGGGGAGAACGAGCAGTACTTC	CASSLSGENEQYF
-	15	TRBV7-2	TRBJ2-7	few	TGTGCCAGCAGCTGGAGGACGGGGATAACCTACGAGCAGTACTTC	CASSWRTGITYEQYF
TRBD2	17	TRBV7-9	TRBJ2-4	-	TGTGCCAGCACTCAACAAGGGGCGGGAGCAGTGGAAAACATTCAGTACTTC	CASTQQGAGAVENIQYF